This is a list of T cell receptor beta chains from one sample in a study of cytomegalovirus exposure and HLA in healthy donors. Sequencing used immunoSEQ multiplex PCR; TCRdb keeps in-frame clones, though not all of them. The table shows more than 95,000 clones, with 78% occurring only once. The sample taken for sequencing was PBMCs. These receptors were taken from a woman in her 40s in good health and CMV-seronegative. Each CDR3 is given with its conserved first and last residue. D genes are given only for firm matches. Some rows have no size entry. The others give once, few or many, or a class for an expanded clone.

.	TRBV27	.	TRBJ2-2	TGTGCCAGCAGTTTTTTATCTTTTTCGGGGACCGGGGAGCTGTTTTTT	CASSFLSFSGTGELFF
few	TRBV27	TRBD2	TRBJ2-7	TGTGCCAGCAGTCGACTAGCGGTGGGGTCCTACGAGCAGTACTTC	CASSRLAVGSYEQYF
.	TRBV19	.	TRBJ1-4	TGTGCCAGTAGTATTGGCCCGGCAGGGGAGGAAAAACTGTTTTTT	CASSIGPAGEEKLFF
.	TRBV6-1	TRBD2	TRBJ2-7	TGTGCCAGCAGTGAAAGCGGGGGAGTGAACGAGCAGTACTTC	CASSESGGVNEQYF
.	TRBV6-5	.	TRBJ1-5	TGTGCCAGCAGTTACTCGTTACAGGGTCAGCCCCAGCATTTT	CASSYSLQGQPQHF
.	TRBV5-8	TRBD1	TRBJ2-3	TGTGCCAGCAGCTTGGGTCGGTGGACAGGGACCACAGATACGCAGTATTTT	CASSLGRWTGTTDTQYF
.	TRBV5-4	.	TRBJ1-2	TGTGCCAGCAGCTCCAACAGCTTTTGGAACTATGGCTACACCTTC	CASSSNSFWNYGYTF
.	TRBV11-2	.	TRBJ2-1	TGTGCCACCAAGCCAAAGCAAGTCCACAATGAGCAGTTCTTC	CATKPKQVHNEQFF
.	TRBV27	.	TRBJ2-7	TGTGCCAGCAGTAAACAGGGCCCCCACGAGCAGTACTTC	CASSKQGPHEQYF
.	TRBV6-5	TRBD1	TRBJ2-7	TGTGCCAGCAAAATATACGGGACAGCCTACGAGCAGTACTTC	CASKIYGTAYEQYF
few	TRBV11-2	TRBD2	TRBJ2-1	TGTGCCAGCAGCTTAGACTTAGGGACTAACTACAATGAGCAGTTCTTC	CASSLDLGTNYNEQFF
.	TRBV9	.	TRBJ2-1	TGTGCCAGCAGCGTAGGTGGAGGCCTCTCCTACAATGAGCAGTTCTTC	CASSVGGGLSYNEQFF
few	TRBV18	TRBD2	TRBJ2-7	TGTGCCAGCTCACAACTAGCGGAAACCTACGAGCAGTACTTC	CASSQLAETYEQYF
.	TRBV2	.	TRBJ1-5	TGTGCCAGCAGTACGCAAGGGACGGTCGGGAGTTGGCCCCAGCATTTT	CASSTQGTVGSWPQHF
.	TRBV7-2	.	TRBJ2-7	TGTGCCAGCAGCTTACGGGGGTACGAGCAGTACTTC	CASSLRGYEQYF
once	TRBV29-1	TRBD1	TRBJ1-2	TGCAGCGTTGCGGACAGGGGAAACTATGGCTACACCTTC	CSVADRGNYGYTF
.	TRBV29-1	.	TRBJ1-1	TGCAGCGTTGTTCCTCAGGTGGAAGCTTTCTTT	CSVVPQVEAFF
.	TRBV14	TRBD1	TRBJ2-7	TGTGCCAGCAGCCAAGAACGACCCGGGACAGGGGGGGACGAGCAGTACTTC	CASSQERPGTGGDEQYF
.	TRBV28	.	TRBJ1-1	TGTGCCAGCAGTTTACTCCCAGTTCCTGAAGCTTTCTTT	CASSLLPVPEAFF
.	TRBV6-1	.	TRBJ2-3	TGTGCCAGCAGGGACAGCAGCACAGATACGCAGTATTTT	CASRDSSTDTQYF
.	TRBV7-4	.	TRBJ1-3	TGTGCCAGCAGCTTCCCGGGGTCTGGAAACACCATATATTTT	CASSFPGSGNTIYF
.	TRBV28	TRBD1	TRBJ2-7	TGTGCCAGCAGTGCACGGGGACAGGGAAGGGACGAGCAGTACTTC	CASSARGQGRDEQYF
.	TRBV28	.	TRBJ2-7	TGTGCCAGCAGTCCCGTCCGCGTCTACGAGCAGTACTTC	CASSPVRVYEQYF
once	TRBV27	TRBD1	TRBJ2-7	TGTGCCAGCAGTTTGGGGGGACAGGGAATAACCTACGAGCAGTACTTC	CASSLGGQGITYEQYF
once	TRBV5-1	.	TRBJ1-2	TGCGCCAGCAGCGAATCGGACAGAATATCCGGCTACACCTTC	CASSESDRISGYTF
.	TRBV7-8	TRBD1	TRBJ2-5	TGTGCCAGCAGCTTTAACAGGGGCCAAGAGACCCAGTACTTC	CASSFNRGQETQYF
once	TRBV4-3	.	TRBJ1-5	TGCGCCAGCAGCCAAGGATGGGGCAACAATCAGCCCCAGCATTTT	CASSQGWGNNQPQHF
.	TRBV6-5	TRBD1	TRBJ2-7	TGTGCCAGCAGTTCACAGGGGGCCTACGAGCAGTACTTC	CASSSQGAYEQYF
.	TRBV7-8	TRBD1	TRBJ2-7	TGTGCCAGCAGCTTAACGGGGGCAGGGGGCTTTTACGAGCAGTACTTC	CASSLTGAGGFYEQYF
few	TRBV19	.	TRBJ1-2	TGTGCCAGTAGATTTGCCACATCAGGGGCTGTTTATGGCTACACCTTC	CASRFATSGAVYGYTF
.	TRBV21-1	.	TRBJ2-7	TGTGCCAGCCACAATGTCAGCGGGAACTCCTACGAGCAGTACTTC	CASHNVSGNSYEQYF
.	TRBV6-5	.	TRBJ2-5	TGTGCCAGCAGTAGGACTCTTAAAGAGACCCAGTACTTC	CASSRTLKETQYF
.	TRBV10-3	.	TRBJ1-5	TGTGCCATCAGTGAGTCCCAAAATCAGCCCCAGCATTTT	CAISESQNQPQHF
.	TRBV19	.	TRBJ2-7	TGTGCCAGTGGGCCCCTTGGGGGAGGATACGAGCAGTACTTC	CASGPLGGGYEQYF
.	TRBV28	TRBD1	TRBJ2-1	TGTGCCAGCAGTCTCATGACAGGGGAGAATGAGCAGTTCTTC	CASSLMTGENEQFF
.	TRBV18	.	TRBJ2-3	TGTGCCAGCTCACCGGTTACAGGCACAGATACGCAGTATTTT	CASSPVTGTDTQYF
.	TRBV28	TRBD1	TRBJ1-1	TGTGCCAGCAGCGCACCCCGACAGGGAATGAACACTGAAGCTTTCTTT	CASSAPRQGMNTEAFF
.	TRBV9	.	TRBJ2-1	TGTGCCAGCAGCGTGCGAGGGACTCTAGGGAATGAGCAGTTCTTC	CASSVRGTLGNEQFF
few	TRBV19	TRBD1	TRBJ1-1	TGTGCCAGTACCCTACAGGGGACAAGGTATACTGAAGCTTTCTTT	CASTLQGTRYTEAFF
.	TRBV7-2	TRBD1	TRBJ1-1	TGTGCCAGCAGCTTAGAGAGGGGGCCAGCTTTCTTT	CASSLERGPAFF
few	TRBV19	TRBD2	TRBJ2-1	TGTGCCAGTAGTAACCCCCTGTTACTAGCGGGACGGAGTGAGCAGTTCTTC	CASSNPLLLAGRSEQFF
.	TRBV5-1	.	TRBJ1-2	TGCGCCAGCAGCATTGGGCCCTATCAAGGCTACACCTTC	CASSIGPYQGYTF
.	TRBV5-4	TRBD1	TRBJ2-7	TGTGCCAGCAGCTTACAAGGGAACAGGGGCCACGAGCAGTACTTC	CASSLQGNRGHEQYF
.	TRBV4-3	.	TRBJ2-7	TGCGCCAGCAGCCAAGATCCGGAGCGTCCCTTTGACGAGCAGTACTTC	CASSQDPERPFDEQYF
few	TRBV5-5	TRBD2	TRBJ2-5	TGTGCCAGCAGCCCCCGGGCGAGGGGAGGGGAGACCCAGTACTTC	CASSPRARGGETQYF
.	TRBV28	.	TRBJ1-2	TGTGCCAGCAGTTTAAGTTGGGGCAGGGGTGGCGATGGCTACACCTTC	CASSLSWGRGGDGYTF
.	TRBV28	TRBD2	TRBJ2-3	TGTGCCAGCAGTCCCGGGGTGGGGGGGGAGGGCAAGGTTTATACGCAGTATTTT	CASSPGVGGEGKVYTQYF
.	TRBV19	TRBD1	TRBJ1-2	TGTGCCAGTAGTATAGGACAGGGAGGTAACGGCTACACCTTC	CASSIGQGGNGYTF
once	TRBV6-5	.	TRBJ2-7	TGTGCCAGCAGGGACGATATTGGGAGCTCCTACGAGCAGTACTTC	CASRDDIGSSYEQYF
few	TRBV6-1	.	TRBJ2-7	TGTGCCAGCAGTGGAGACAGTCCCTACGAGCAGTACTTC	CASSGDSPYEQYF
.	TRBV28	.	TRBJ1-1	TGTGCCAGTATTACCCCAACGGGACGGGGGGATTATGAAGCTTTCTTT	CASITPTGRGDYEAFF
.	TRBV7-9	.	TRBJ2-1	TGTGCCGTGGAATACAGGGCGCAAGGAGAGCAGTTCTTC	CAVEYRAQGEQFF